The next 2 T cell receptor beta chains were all read from a single sample in a study of PD-1 blockade in classical Hodgkin lymphoma. TCRdb keeps only in-frame clones here, not all; method: immunoSEQ multiplex PCR. Found here are under 110,000 clones, around 89% of them singletons; the top ten hold under 8.5%. Each of the patients experienced relapse following autologous stem cell transplantation, and their brentuximab vedotin exposure differed. This specimen was peripheral blood mononuclear cells (PBMCs), taken before the second cycle of nivolumab. These receptors were collected from a human donor with classical Hodgkin lymphoma.

V gene TRBV18 combines with J gene TRBJ1-3, with unresolved D. The CDR3 sequence is 15 residues long. V shed 3 bases and J shed 7 bases, with 16 bases lying between them. Germline V gene sequence: CDR1 KGHSH, CDR2 LQKENI. The CDR3 sequence is CASSPERSKLNTIYF. The CDR3 DNA reads TGTGCCAGCTCACCCGAACGGTCGAAGCTGAACACCATATATTTT.

The CDR3 DNA sequence: TGTGCCAGCAGTGGGGACAGGGTTTGGCAGCCCCAGCATTTT. It encodes CASSGDRVWQPQHF. The chain uses TRBV2 and TRBJ1-5, with 9 bases fitting TRBD1. The J segment lost 7 bases and the V segment lost 4 bases, leaving 5 bases of the junction unmatched. Germline-derived CDR1 and CDR2 are SNHLY and FYNNEI. The CDR3 runs to 14 residues.